This T cell receptor beta chain was sequenced for a study of blood T cell repertoires in COVID-19 (dated by TCRdb to 2018 to 2020). Background for the entire study: The collaborator samples originated in the United States, Italy and Spain and spanned the acute and convalescent phases of COVID-19. The prospective study material was composed of cDNA or gDNA derived from T cells, B-cell-depleted T cells, or PBMCs. The dataset comprised deeply sampled blood TCRbeta repertoires from subjects exposed to, actively infected with, or recovered from COVID-19. The repertoires were released in a freely available public database meant as a resource for research on the immune response to SARS-CoV-2. The samples were drawn from the first 160 participants of the ongoing ImmuneRACE study and from 1,200 or so subjects provided by 6 global collaborators. Sample metadata almost always included a de-identified subject ID, COVID-19 status, age in years and sex. Where available, HLA class I and class II types were taken from metadata supplied by the sample provider and were not determined by assay-based typing.

The immunoSEQ Assay, a bias-controlled multiplex PCR, was used to amplify TCRbeta CDR3 regions from genomic DNA. In the paper's pipeline: The number of nucleated cells in each sample was estimated by amplification of reference gene primers within the assay. To quantify the absolute abundance of each unique TCRbeta CDR3 rearrangement, sequence reads were collapsed and filtered. For each sample, productive Simpson clonality was calculated as the square root of Simpson's diversity index across productive rearrangements. The immuneACCESS repertoire file appears here via TCRdb, limited to in-frame rearrangements. These files lack a portion of the clones; in checked studies, under half of the deficit traces to unresolved V genes, and the cause of the others is not known. That table gives V, J and clone size, and the DNA gave D and trimming. The sample contains around 300,000 clones, 88% of them found a single time. Of the sample, about 3% is held by the ten largest clones.

V loses 6 bases, J loses 6 bases, and the germline ends lie 14 bases apart. CDR1 is given as LNHDA and CDR2 as SQIVND, both from the germline V gene (reference sequence). The CDR3 starts with the cysteine, ends with the phenylalanine, and has 14 residues. The kept DNA is CDR3 alone, 42 bases in frame from the first base. In the case of this clone: Its antigen is unknown. No base quality values were provided; no much bigger clone lies one nucleotide off.

What the authors observed across the whole study: Clinical and demographic metadata were provided uncurated, with the amount varying by source and participant.

Participants in the prospective study were enrolled through a virtual design, were aged about 18 to 90 years, and lived in approximately 25 United States geographic areas. To assign participants to cohorts, the prospective study relied on clinical history that participants themselves reported in a screening survey and a study questionnaire. Recovered participants in ImmuneRACE Cohort 3 were defined by two consecutive negative NP/OP PCR tests, clearance by a healthcare professional, or resolution of symptoms. In the prospective study, mobile phlebotomists collected whole blood, serum and a nasopharyngeal or oropharyngeal swab from each participant. Over a roughly two-month period, participants in the prospective study had the option of providing additional blood draws and questionnaires. Before DNA extraction, blood samples from the prospective study were shipped at room temperature or frozen.

This chain joins TRBV19 to TRBJ2-2; TRBD2 might be the D gene, on 6 matching bases. The sample taken for sequencing was PBMCs or T cells enriched from blood (not recorded which). This clonotype was sampled from a woman aged 45-59 years who had recovered from COVID-19. The nucleotide sequence is TGTGCCAGTAGAACCGGGACTCTGGCCGGGGAGCTGTTTTTT. Its protein product is CASRTGTLAGELFF.